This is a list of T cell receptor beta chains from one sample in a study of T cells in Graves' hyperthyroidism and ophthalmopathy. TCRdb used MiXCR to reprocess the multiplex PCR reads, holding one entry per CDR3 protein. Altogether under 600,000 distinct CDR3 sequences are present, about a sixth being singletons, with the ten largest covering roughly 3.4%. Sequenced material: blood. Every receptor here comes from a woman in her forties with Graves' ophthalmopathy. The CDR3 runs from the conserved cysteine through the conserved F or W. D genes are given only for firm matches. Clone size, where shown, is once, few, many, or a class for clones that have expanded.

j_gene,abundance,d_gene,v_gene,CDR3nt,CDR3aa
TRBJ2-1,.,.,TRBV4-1,TGCGCCAGCAGCCAAGAGGGAGTCGGAGGAAGCAATGAGCAGTTCTTC,CASSQEGVGGSNEQFF
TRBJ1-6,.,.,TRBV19,TGTGCCAGTAGTAGTAAGGAAGGTCGGATCTATAATTCACCCCTCCACTTT,CASSSKEGRIYNSPLHF
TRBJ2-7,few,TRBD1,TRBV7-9,TGTGCCAGCAGCTTCGGCGGGACAGGGCGAGAGCAGTACTTC,CASSFGGTGREQYF
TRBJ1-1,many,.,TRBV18,TGTGCCAGCTCACAGGGGTCGGACACTGAAGCTTTCTTT,CASSQGSDTEAFF
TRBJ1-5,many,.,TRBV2,TGTGCCAGCACTAGAGGGACAAATAGCAATCAGCCCCAGCATTTT,CASTRGTNSNQPQHF
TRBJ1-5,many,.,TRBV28,TGTGCCAGCAGGGACCATACTGAAAATCAGCCCCAGCATTTT,CASRDHTENQPQHF
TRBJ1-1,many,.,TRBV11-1,TGTGCCAGCAGCCCCCAGGGGCAGTCATCAGCTTTCTTT,CASSPQGQSSAFF
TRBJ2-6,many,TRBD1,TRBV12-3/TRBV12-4,TGTGCCAGCTGGGACAGGGATGGCTCTGCGGCCAACGTCCTGACTTTC,CASWDRDGSAANVLTF
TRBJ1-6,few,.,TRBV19,TGTGCCAGGACAGGTAATTCACCCCTCCACTTT,CARTGNSPLHF
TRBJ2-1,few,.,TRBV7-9,TGTGCCAGCAGCCGTCTTAGGGGGGGCAATGAGCAGTTCTTC,CASSRLRGGNEQFF
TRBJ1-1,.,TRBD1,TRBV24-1,TGTGCCACCAGTGATTTAGTCCCCAGGGGGTGGATGAACACTGAAGCTTTCTTT,CATSDLVPRGWMNTEAFF
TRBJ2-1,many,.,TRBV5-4,TGTGCCAGCAGCCAAAACCAGGGAAAAAGCTACAATGAGCAGTTCTTC,CASSQNQGKSYNEQFF
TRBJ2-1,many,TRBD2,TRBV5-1,TGCGCCAGCAGCTACGGGACTAGCGGGATTAGTGAGCAGTTCTTC,CASSYGTSGISEQFF
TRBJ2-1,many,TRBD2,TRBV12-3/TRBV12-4,TGTGCCAGCACCCCCCCGGGACTAACCAATGAGCAGTTCTTC,CASTPPGLTNEQFF
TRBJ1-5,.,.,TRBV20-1,TGCAGTGCTAGTCTAGTGGACAATTACAATCAGCCCCAGCATTTT,CSASLVDNYNQPQHF
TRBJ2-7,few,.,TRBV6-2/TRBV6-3,TGTGCCAGCCGACAAGGGGCGGACGGGGAGCAGTACTTC,CASRQGADGEQYF
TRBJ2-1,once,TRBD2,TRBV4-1,TGCGCCAGCAGCCAAGATAGCGGGAGAGGCGAGCAGTTCTTC,CASSQDSGRGEQFF
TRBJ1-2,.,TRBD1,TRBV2,TGTGCCAGCAAGGAACAGGGGTTGAGCGGCTACACCTTC,CASKEQGLSGYTF
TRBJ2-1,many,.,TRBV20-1,TGCAGTGCTTCCTCGGTCTTCGGGCAGTTCTTC,CSASSVFGQFF
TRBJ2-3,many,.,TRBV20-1,TGCAGTGCTAGGCGCACAGATACGCAGTATTTT,CSARRTDTQYF
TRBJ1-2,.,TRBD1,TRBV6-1,TGTGCCAGCATGCCCATGACAGGGACGGTTAAGGGCTACACCTTC,CASMPMTGTVKGYTF
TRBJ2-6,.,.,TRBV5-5,TGTGCCAGCAGCTTAGGGGCACTTTCTGGGGCCAACGTCCTGACTTTC,CASSLGALSGANVLTF
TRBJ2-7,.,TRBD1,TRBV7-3,TGTGCCAGCAGCTCAAGGGACAGGGGGCGGCCGGGCCCCCCCTACGAGCAGTACTTC,CASSSRDRGRPGPPYEQYF
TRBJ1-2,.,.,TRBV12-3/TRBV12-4,TGTGCCAGCAGCTCCGCCGGGGGGCTCCATGGCTACACCTTC,CASSSAGGLHGYTF
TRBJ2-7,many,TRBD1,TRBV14,TGTGCCAGCAGCCAAGGGATGCGGACAGGGTCTTACGAGCAGTACTTC,CASSQGMRTGSYEQYF
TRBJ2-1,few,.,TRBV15,TGTGCCACCAGGCCCACTAAGGATAGTATAAATGAGCAGTTCTTC,CATRPTKDSINEQFF
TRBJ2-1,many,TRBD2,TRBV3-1,TGTGCCAGCAGCCGGACTAGCGGGAGGGCCGACAATGAGCAGTTCTTC,CASSRTSGRADNEQFF
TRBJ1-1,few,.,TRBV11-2,TGTGCCAGCAGCTTAGACCCTTCACCTGCTGAAGCTTTCTTT,CASSLDPSPAEAFF
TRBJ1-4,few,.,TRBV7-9,TGTGCCAGCAGCTTAGCCAACAGGGTGGGAGAAAAACTGTTTTTT,CASSLANRVGEKLFF
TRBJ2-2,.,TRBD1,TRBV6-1,TGTGCCAGCAGCACCTTGGAGGCCAGGGGGCGATCGGAGCTGTTTTTT,CASSTLEARGRSELFF
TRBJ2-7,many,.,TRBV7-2,TGTGCCAGCAGCTTGGGGTTCAGAATCAGCTCCTACGAGCAGTACTTC,CASSLGFRISSYEQYF
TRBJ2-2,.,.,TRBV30,TGTGCCTGGAGTGCCCTAGGTCGGGAGCTGTTTTTT,CAWSALGRELFF
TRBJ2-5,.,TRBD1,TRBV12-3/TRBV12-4,TGTGCCAGCAGTCATCCGGGACAGGGCCAGTACTTC,CASSHPGQGQYF
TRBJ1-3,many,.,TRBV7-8,TGTGCCAGCACCTTGGGGATATCTGGAAACACCATATATTTT,CASTLGISGNTIYF
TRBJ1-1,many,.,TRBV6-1,TGTGCCAGCAGTAGTGTGAACACTGAAGCTTTCTTT,CASSSVNTEAFF
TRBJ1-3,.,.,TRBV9,TGTGCCAGCAGCGCAGACATGGGTCCAAACACCATATATTTT,CASSADMGPNTIYF
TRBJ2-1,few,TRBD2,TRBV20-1,TGCAGTGCTAGGTTGGTTGATAAGCTAGCGGACAATGAGCAGTTCTTC,CSARLVDKLADNEQFF
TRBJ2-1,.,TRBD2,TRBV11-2,TGCGCCAGCAGCCAAGGAGTTGTTTATGGGACTAGCCGATACAATGAGCAGTTCTTC,CASSQGVVYGTSRYNEQFF
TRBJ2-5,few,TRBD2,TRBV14,TGTGCCAGCAGCAAAGGCCTAGCGGGAGTGGAGACCCAGTACTTC,CASSKGLAGVETQYF
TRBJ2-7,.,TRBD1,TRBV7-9,TGTGCCAGCAGCTTAGTTCAGGGACAGGGGGCCTCCTACGAGCAGTACTTC,CASSLVQGQGASYEQYF
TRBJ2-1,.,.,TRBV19,TGTGCCAGTATGGGGGGGGCTAGTGAGCAGTTCTTC,CASMGGASEQFF
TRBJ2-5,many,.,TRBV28,TGTGCCAGCAGCTACTATCGGGCGACAGGAGAGACCCAGTACTTC,CASSYYRATGETQYF
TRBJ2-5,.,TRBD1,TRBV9,TGTGCCAGCAGCATCCTGGGGACAGGGGGAGAGACCCAGTACTTC,CASSILGTGGETQYF
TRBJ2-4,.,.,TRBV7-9,TGTGCCAGCAGCTTCAACAGGACCGACAACATTCAGTACTTC,CASSFNRTDNIQYF
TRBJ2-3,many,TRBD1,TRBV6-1,TGTGCCAGCAGTGAAGGGACAGGGGGCGTAGATACGCAGTATTTT,CASSEGTGGVDTQYF
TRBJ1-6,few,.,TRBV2,TGTGCCAGCACGATGAGGACCGGGAGTAATTCACCCCTCCACTTT,CASTMRTGSNSPLHF
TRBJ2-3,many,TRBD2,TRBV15,TGTGCCACCAGCAGAGGAACTAGCGGTAAGGTGGATACGCAGTATTTT,CATSRGTSGKVDTQYF
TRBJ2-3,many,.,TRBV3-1,TGTGCCAGCAGCCAAGACCACGAGGCAGGGGATACGCAGTATTTT,CASSQDHEAGDTQYF
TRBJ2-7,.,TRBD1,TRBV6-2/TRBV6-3,TGTGCCAGCAGTTACCCGACAGGGACAGCATTCTCTAGCTCCTACGAGCAGTACTTC,CASSYPTGTAFSSSYEQYF
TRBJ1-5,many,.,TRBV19,TGTGCCAGTAGTATAGGTCGACAGGGCAATCAGCCCCAGCATTTT,CASSIGRQGNQPQHF
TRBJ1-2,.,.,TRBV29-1,TGCAGCGTTCGACAGGAGTATAGCTACACCTTC,CSVRQEYSYTF
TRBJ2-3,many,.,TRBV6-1,TGTGCCAGCAGTTCGCGGACAGAGAGGGCAGATACGCAGTATTTT,CASSSRTERADTQYF
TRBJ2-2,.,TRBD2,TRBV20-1,TGCAGTGCTAGTTATGAGCGGGGGGGCCCTCAGTACGGGGAGCTGTTTTTT,CSASYERGGPQYGELFF
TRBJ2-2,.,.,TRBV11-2,TGTGCCAGCAGCTTAGGGGCGTCCACCGGGGAGCTGTTTTTT,CASSLGASTGELFF
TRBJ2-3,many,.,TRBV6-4,TGTGCCAGCAGTGAATCAGTGGAGGTCACAGATACGCAGTATTTT,CASSESVEVTDTQYF